One sample yielded the 18 T cell receptor beta chains listed below, sequenced in a study of OX40 agonist ivuxolimab in advanced cancers. Repertoires were generated with immunoSEQ multiplex PCR, while TCRdb's copy carries only in-frame clones and drops some. The table includes 72,000 or so clones, 70% to 90% detected once. Sample: CD4+ or CD8+ T cells sorted from blood, taken in a trial of the OX40 agonist ivuxolimab. These receptor sequences come from an adult with an advanced solid tumor such as melanoma, head and neck, liver or kidney cancer.

This clone has just a few counts. The V call is TRBV9, the J call TRBJ2-1, with a weak D call TRBD2 (5 bases). The CDR3 is made up of 12 amino acids. The ends were cut back, 4 bases at V and 10 bases at J, with 12 bases in the middle. Germline loops: CDR1 SGDLS, CDR2 YYNGEE. CDR3 sequence (DNA): TGTGCCAGCAGCTTCCGGGATGAAGAGCAGTTCTTC. Its translation: CASSFRDEEQFF.

The rearrangement uses TRBV7-2 and TRBJ1-5; D unclear. The CDR3 contains 16 residues. V was shortened by 4 bases and J by 2 bases, with 15 bases between the two germline ends. Per the germline V gene, CDR1 is SGHTA and CDR2 is FQGNSA. The CDR3 reads CASSSRALQGNQPQHF. CDR3 sequence (DNA): TGTGCCAGCAGCTCTCGAGCTTTACAAGGCAATCAGCCCCAGCATTTT.

The chain links TRBV5-1 to TRBJ2-7; 8 bases are shared with TRBD2. Germline-derived CDR1 and CDR2 are SGHRS and YFSETQ. The CDR3 is made up of 14 amino acids. J lost 2 bases, V lost 4 bases, and 5 bases had no gene match. This CDR3 is CASSPGLAAYEQYF. As DNA, the CDR3 is TGCGCCAGCAGCCCCGGACTAGCTGCCTACGAGCAGTACTTC.

The genes are TRBV5-1 and TRBJ2-1; 13 bases are shared with TRBD2. Germline loops: CDR1 SGHRS, CDR2 YFSETQ. CDR3 length: 16 residues. The trim removed 1 base at V and 9 bases at J, leaving 7 bases unmatched. The CDR3: CASSLPGTSGVSEQFF. CDR3 coding DNA: TGCGCCAGCAGCTTGCCCGGGACTAGCGGGGTCAGTGAGCAGTTCTTC.

The chain has TRBV5-8 and TRBJ1-1; D is unclear. Germline CDR1 and CDR2: SGHTS and YDEGEE. Trimming removed 1 base from V and 2 bases from J, with 9 bases in between. The CDR3 is 14 amino acids. The CDR3 DNA is TGTGCCAGCAGCTTGTGGCAGGATAACACTGAAGCTTTCTTT. The encoded protein is CASSLWQDNTEAFF. Based on the CDR3 plus reference TRBV5-8 and TRBJ1-1, the full variable domain is EAGVTQSPTHLIKTRGQQATLRCSPISGHTSVYWYQQALGLGLQFLLWYDEGEERNRGNFPPRFSGRQFPNYSSELNVNALELEDSALYLCASSLWQDNTEAFFGQGTRLTVV.

The chain recombines TRBV9 with TRBJ2-2; D unclear. CDR1 SGDLS and CDR2 YYNGEE come from the germline V gene. Trimming took 3 bases from V and 7 from J, leaving 7 bases between them. There are 12 residues in the CDR3. The CDR3 DNA is TGTGCCAGCAGCGGTCTATACGGGGAGCTGTTTTTT. Translated: CASSGLYGELFF.

The chain links TRBV19 to TRBJ1-1; possible D gene TRBD1, 6 bases. CDR1 and CDR2 (germline): LNHDA, SQIVND (reference sequence). This CDR3 spans 13 amino acids. V was trimmed by 3 bases and J by 8 bases, leaving 13 bases between them. The CDR3 here is CASSIGRGTEAFF. In nucleotides, the CDR3 is TGTGCCAGTAGTATCGGGAGAGGGACAGAAGCTTTCTTT.

The J gene is TRBJ2-7, the V gene TRBV28; 7 bases align to TRBD1. V shed 6 bases and J 3 bases; nucleotides not matched to a gene: 8. The CDR3 consists of 14 residues. In germline, CDR1 is MDHEN, CDR2 SYDVKM. The DNA for the CDR3 is TGTGCCAGCAGGCCGACAGGGACCAACTACGAGCAGTACTTC. Its translation: CASRPTGTNYEQYF. Using reference TRBV28 and TRBJ2-7 for the parts outside the CDR3, the full variable domain is DVKVTQSSRYLVKRTGEKVFLECVQDMDHENMFWYRQDPGLGLRLIYFSYDVKMKEKGDIPEGYSVSREKKERFSLILESASTNQTSMYLCASRPTGTNYEQYFGPGTRLTVT.

The chain couples TRBV28 to TRBJ2-4; D tentatively reads TRBD1 or TRBD2 (5 bases each). V was clipped by 8 bases and J by 0 bases, with 14 bases between them. CDR1 and CDR2 from the germline V gene are MDHEN and SYDVKM. This CDR3 is built from 15 residues. CDR3 protein: CASGGQSLAKNIQYF. In DNA, the CDR3 is TGTGCCAGCGGAGGACAAAGCCTAGCCAAAAACATTCAGTACTTC.

This clone turned up a few times. The V call is TRBV9, the J call TRBJ1-3; 11 positions match TRBD1. The CDR3 is 14 residues long. In germline, CDR1 is SGDLS, CDR2 YYNGEE. V shed 9 bases and J 7 bases; nucleotides not matched to a gene: 9. CDR3 amino acids: CATSGGQGVNTIYF. The CDR3 DNA is TGTGCCACCTCGGGGGGACAGGGGGTTAACACCATATATTTT.

The chain recombines TRBV5-1 with TRBJ2-1; the match to TRBD2 covers 15 bases. The V and J ends lost 4 bases and 6 bases, in that order; junction bases with no gene match: 8. Germline V gene sequence: CDR1 SGHRS, CDR2 YFSETQ. This CDR3 is built from 17 residues. In DNA form, the CDR3 reads TGCGCCAGCAGCCTCCGGACTAGCGGGGGGGCCGTCAATGAGCAGTTCTTC. It specifies CASSLRTSGGAVNEQFF.

J is TRBJ1-3 and V is TRBV5-4; D may be TRBD1 (6 bases). Germline V gene lookup returns CDR1 SGHNT and CDR2 YYREEE (reference sequence). The CDR3 runs 16 residues. The V and J ends lost 3 bases and 0 bases respectively, with 13 bases between them. The CDR3 DNA is TGTGCCAGCAGCTCTCCACAGGGCATCTCTGGAAACACCATATATTTT. It encodes CASSSPQGISGNTIYF.

The chain recombines TRBV2 with TRBJ2-2, with 9 positions matching TRBD1. CDR1 is SNHLY, CDR2 FYNNEI, per germline. The CDR3 runs to 16 residues. The V segment lost 5 bases and the J segment 4 bases; nucleotides outside the gene matches: 8. The CDR3 DNA reads as TGTGCCAGCAGTTACGCGTACAGGGGGCTCACCGGGGAGCTGTTTTTT. Amino acid sequence: CASSYAYRGLTGELFF.

This chain uses TRBV30 with TRBJ1-6; the D gene is possibly TRBD1 (5 bases). The CDR3 runs 14 residues. CDR1 is GTSNPN, CDR2 SVGIG, per germline (reference sequence). V was trimmed by 1 base and J by 10 bases, leaving 14 bases between them. CDR3 protein: CAWSAPGKHSPLHF. DNA of the CDR3: TGTGCCTGGAGTGCCCCAGGGAAGCACTCACCCCTCCACTTT.

The CDR3 region is CASSPRPGDEQYF. The CDR3 coding sequence is TGTGCCAGCAGCCCCAGACCGGGGGACGAGCAGTACTTC. V and J are TRBV9 and TRBJ2-7; TRBD2 might be the D (6 bases). With 4 bases removed from V and 5 bases from J, the gap between germline ends came to 13 bases. CDR3 length: 13 amino acids. From germline, CDR1 is SGDLS and CDR2 YYNGEE.

This clone has just one count. The chain uses TRBV15 and TRBJ1-5; D is uncertain. The CDR3 runs 15 residues. V lost 0 bases and J lost 8, with 14 bases in between. Germline assignment: CDR1 LNHNV and CDR2 YYDKDF (reference sequence). CDR3 coding DNA: TGTGCCACCAGCAGAGATTCGCCAGGTGGTGAGCCCCAGCATTTT. Translated, it gives CATSRDSPGGEPQHF.

This clone was seen a few times. The chain is built from TRBV6-1 and TRBJ2-3; TRBD1 matches at 8 bases. The CDR3 covers 17 residues. Germline V lookup: CDR1 MNHNS, CDR2 SASEGT. After removal of 0 bases from V and 3 bases from J, the junction contained 8 bases not matched to a gene. As DNA, the CDR3 is TGTGCCAGCAGTGAAGCGCTCCCAGGGGGCGGGACAGATACGCAGTATTTT. This translates into CASSEALPGGGTDTQYF.

The chain joins TRBV6-1 to TRBJ1-2, with 7 bases identical to TRBD1. V lost 5 bases and J lost 1; bases outside the gene matches: 4. The CDR3 has 14 amino acids. Per the germline V gene, CDR1 is MNHNS and CDR2 is SASEGT. CDR3 bases: TGTGCCAGCAGTACAGGGGCCGTTAACTATGGCTACACCTTC. Translating it yields CASSTGAVNYGYTF.